The 18 T cell receptor beta chains below come from one sample, sequenced in a study of beta chain features in type 1 diabetes (dated by TCRdb to the late 2010s). The method behind the library was the immunoSEQ multiplex PCR assay. The entire amount of isolated RNA was reverse transcribed using the High Capacity cDNA Reverse Transcription Kit, so the sequenced TCRB transcripts were expressed ones. In TCRdb, the immuneACCESS table is reduced to in-frame sequences with V and J assigned. These tables do not hold every clone; where another copy was compared, an unresolved V gene accounts for under half, and the others remain unexplained. The sample table records around 110,000 clones; roughly 15% of these occur just once. The ten largest make up approximately 2.3% of the sample. These receptors have no identified antigens. What the study reported, not specific to this receptor: A moderate but significant shortening of TCRB CDR3 length was observed in type 1 diabetes patients in all four CD4+ subsets.

Source material: central memory CD4+ T cells from blood. All receptors derive from a man younger than 40 with type 1 diabetes.

In this sample, this clone turned up a few times. V usage is TRBV4-3 and J usage is TRBJ1-2; TRBD1 is a possible D gene (5 bases). The germline V gene has CDR1 LGHNA and CDR2 YSLEER. The V end lost 0 bases, the J end lost 8 bases, and 22 bases lay between the germline ends. The CDR3 length is 17 residues. CDR3 protein: CASSQDATDGALGGYTF. CDR3 DNA sequence: TGCGCCAGCAGCCAAGATGCGACAGATGGGGCCTTGGGAGGCTACACCTTC.

Only a few counts were recorded for this clone. V is TRBV28 and J is TRBJ1-5; TRBD1 matches 8 bases. The CDR3 has 17 residues. In germline, CDR1 is MDHEN, CDR2 SYDVKM. After removal of 3 bases from V and 5 bases from J, the junction contained 12 bases not matched to a gene. CDR3 coding DNA: TGTGCCAGCAGTTTGAAATTGGACAGGGTAGGAGATCAGCCCCAGCATTTT. Amino acids: CASSLKLDRVGDQPQHF. The entire variable domain, with the rest obtained from reference TRBV28 and TRBJ1-5, is as follows: DVKVTQSSRYLVKRTGEKVFLECVQDMDHENMFWYRQDPGLGLRLIYFSYDVKMKEKGDIPEGYSVSREKKERFSLILESASTNQTSMYLCASSLKLDRVGDQPQHFGDGTRLSIL.

This clone came up a few times. This rearrangement joins TRBV7-2 to TRBJ2-1; TRBD2 aligns across 8 bases. V lost 4 bases, J lost 4 bases, and 9 bases stayed unmatched. The length of the CDR3 is 16 residues. Germline V gene data show CDR1 as SGHTA and CDR2 as FQGNSA. The CDR3 region is CASSWPNAGGYNEQFF. CDR3 bases: TGTGCCAGCAGCTGGCCAAACGCGGGAGGATACAATGAGCAGTTCTTC.

This clone was detected ten times or more. The V and J genes are TRBV2 and TRBJ2-2; D not certain. Germline lookup yields CDR1 SNHLY and CDR2 FYNNEI. V dropped 6 bases and J dropped 0 bases, with 5 bases sitting between them. The CDR3 covers 13 residues. CDR3 region: CASSSPNTGELFF. For the CDR3, the DNA is TGTGCCAGCAGCTCACCGAACACCGGGGAGCTGTTTTTT.

This clone showed up just a few times. The gene calls are TRBV5-6 and TRBJ2-3; TRBD2 aligns across 7 bases. V lost 1 base to trimming and J lost 1 base; unmatched junction nucleotides: 3. From germline, CDR1 is SGHDT and CDR2 YYEEEE. This CDR3 has 15 residues. CDR3: CASSLWGGGTDTQYF. DNA of the CDR3: TGTGCCAGCAGCTTGTGGGGGGGAGGCACAGATACGCAGTATTTT.

The chain employs TRBV2 and TRBJ1-2; D not certain. The germline gives CDR1 SNHLY, CDR2 FYNNEI. The CDR3 contains 14 residues. Trimming shortened V by 6 bases and J by 0 bases, and 11 bases separated the two germline ends. The CDR3 DNA reads as TGTGCCAGCAGGGGTGGAGTGGCTAACTATGGCTACACCTTC. Translating it yields CASRGGVANYGYTF.

The chain carries TRBV5-1 and TRBJ2-3; no clear D. Trimming cost V 0 bases and J 4 bases, with 9 bases left between them. The CDR3 has 14 residues. The germline V gene has CDR1 SGHRS and CDR2 YFSETQ. The CDR3 bases are TGCGCCAGCAGCTTGGGGGGTCTGGCAGATACGCAGTATTTT. Its protein is CASSLGGLADTQYF.

V gene TRBV30 combines with J gene TRBJ1-5, with TRBD1 as a possible D gene (5 bases). Germline CDR1 reads GTSNPN; CDR2 reads SVGIG (reference sequence). The CDR3 length is 13 residues. Trimming took off 5 bases at V and 0 bases at J, with 8 bases between the two ends. The CDR3: CAWGADSNQPQHF. The CDR3 nucleotides read TGTGCCTGGGGGGCGGATAGCAATCAGCCCCAGCATTTT. Filled out from reference TRBV30 and TRBJ1-5, the complete variable domain reads SQTIHQWPATLVQPVGSPLSLECTVEGTSNPNLYWYRQAAGRGLQLLFYSVGIGQISSEVPQNLSASRPQDRQFILSSKKLLLSDSGFYLCAWGADSNQPQHFGDGTRLSIL.

The gene calls are TRBV6-6 and TRBJ1-5; 8 nucleotides agree with TRBD1. This CDR3 is built from 13 residues. Germline V gene lookup returns CDR1 MNHNY and CDR2 SVGAGI (reference sequence). J was trimmed by 6 bases and V by 5 bases; bases with no gene match: 3. The DNA for the CDR3 is TGTGCCAGCAGTATACAGGGGGTTCAGCCCCAGCATTTT. This sequence encodes CASSIQGVQPQHF.

This sequence joins TRBV29-1 and TRBJ2-1; D uncertain. The CDR3 has 12 residues. V lost 2 bases and J 5 bases, leaving 7 bases between the germline ends. Germline V lookup: CDR1 SQVTM, CDR2 ANQGSEA. The CDR3, as DNA: TGCAGCGTTGAATACATTAACAATGAGCAGTTCTTC. Translation gives CSVEYINNEQFF.

This clone was seen a few times. The chain carries TRBV18 and TRBJ2-6; the D is unclear. Germline values: CDR1 KGHSH, CDR2 LQKENI. Deletions cut 3 bases from V and 0 bases from J, with 6 bases between. The CDR3 covers 15 residues. The CDR3 is CASSPTNSGANVLTF. The CDR3 nucleotides read TGTGCCAGCTCACCGACAAACTCTGGGGCCAACGTCCTGACTTTC.

This clone was recorded a few times. Possible read error: a much larger clone is one base away. The gene calls are TRBV30 and TRBJ2-1; D is possibly TRBD1 or TRBD2 (5 bases each). From germline, CDR1 is GTSNPN and CDR2 SVGIG (reference sequence). This CDR3 has 14 residues. V was shortened by 8 bases and J by 7 bases, with 21 bases between the two germline ends. CDR3 sequence: CAGDRAPRRNEQFF. CDR3 sequence (DNA): TGTGCCGGGGACCGGGCCCCCCGACGTAATGAGCAGTTCTTC.

The chain uses TRBV7-2 and TRBJ2-3, with D tentatively TRBD1 (5 bases). Trimming stripped 3 bases from V and 7 bases from J, with 17 bases between. The CDR3 consists of 15 residues. From germline, CDR1 is SGHTA and CDR2 FQGNSA. DNA for the CDR3: TGTGCCAGCAGCTTGAGTGGGGCCCAGGGAAATACGCAGTATTTT. This codes for CASSLSGAQGNTQYF.

The chain carries TRBV29-1 and TRBJ2-3, with D perhaps being TRBD1 or TRBD2 (5 bases each). CDR3 length: 15 amino acids. Germline CDR1 is SQVTM and CDR2 is ANQGSEA. Trimming stripped 0 bases from V and 0 bases from J, with 10 bases between. DNA for the CDR3: TGCAGCGTTGAAGATGGGGGTGAGAGCACAGATACGCAGTATTTT. Its protein is CSVEDGGESTDTQYF.

The sample holds a few counts of this clone. The J gene is TRBJ2-3, the V gene TRBV27; the match to TRBD1 covers 8 bases. Germline loops: CDR1 MNHEY, CDR2 SMNVEV (reference sequence). V lost 6 bases and J lost 1; bases outside the gene matches: 6. The CDR3 spans 15 residues. The CDR3 loop reads CASSRTGLGTDTQYF. The DNA for the CDR3 is TGTGCCAGCAGCCGGACAGGGCTCGGCACAGATACGCAGTATTTT.

Of note for this clone: Mismatch with germline at one junction end may stem from a read error. CDR3 amino acids: CSVEGVGTDTQYF. CDR3 coding DNA: TGCAGCGTCGAAGGGGTGGGCACAGATACGCAGTATTTT. The genes are TRBV29-1 and TRBJ2-3; perhaps TRBD1 as D (5 bases). Germline loops: CDR1 SQVTM, CDR2 ANQGSEA. CDR3 length equals 13 residues.

The V call is TRBV6-1, the J call TRBJ2-6, with no clear D. The V and J ends lost 3 bases and 0 bases respectively, with 9 bases between them. The CDR3 loop spans 16 amino acids. CDR1 MNHNS and CDR2 SASEGT come from the germline V gene. The CDR3 protein is CASSERTTSGANVLTF. The CDR3, as DNA: TGTGCCAGCAGTGAGCGTACAACCTCTGGGGCCAACGTCCTGACTTTC.

The J gene is TRBJ2-3, the V gene TRBV5-1; TRBD1 agrees at 12 bases. J gave up 5 bases and V 3 bases, and 10 bases lay outside the gene matches. Germline-derived CDR1 and CDR2 are SGHRS and YFSETQ. The length of the CDR3 is 17 residues. CDR3 sequence reads: CASSSSPGTGGRDTQYF. DNA of the CDR3: TGCGCCAGCAGCTCATCCCCCGGGACAGGGGGCAGAGATACGCAGTATTTT.